This is a list of T cell receptor beta chains from one sample in a study of blood T cell repertoires in COVID-19. Profiled with immunoSEQ multiplex PCR; TCRdb holds only in-frame clones, not every one. The table has fewer than 250,000 clones, around 90% seen once. The sample comprised peripheral blood. The receptors stem from a man aged 30 to 45 with COVID-19, enrolled during active disease. CDR3s include the opening cysteine and the closing phenylalanine or tryptophan. D genes are given only for firm matches. Not all rows give a size; the values are once, few, many and, for expanded clones, a class.

d_call: -
v_call: TRBV25-1
clone_size: few
j_call: TRBJ2-7
cdr3_aa: CASSGPRQPSLYEQYF
cdr3_nt: TGTGCCAGCAGTGGGCCAAGACAGCCAAGTCTTTACGAGCAGTACTTC

d_call: TRBD1
v_call: TRBV27
clone_size: -
j_call: TRBJ2-7
cdr3_aa: CASSPGQGMWEQYF
cdr3_nt: TGTGCCAGCAGTCCGGGACAGGGAATGTGGGAGCAGTACTTC

d_call: -
v_call: TRBV19
clone_size: -
j_call: TRBJ2-7
cdr3_aa: CASSGGTYEQYF
cdr3_nt: TGTGCCAGTAGTGGAGGAACTTACGAGCAGTACTTC

d_call: -
v_call: TRBV6-5
clone_size: -
j_call: TRBJ2-7
cdr3_aa: CASTIFQGGSYEQYF
cdr3_nt: TGTGCCAGCACCATATTCCAGGGGGGCTCCTACGAGCAGTACTTC

d_call: TRBD2
v_call: TRBV19
clone_size: -
j_call: TRBJ2-2
cdr3_aa: CASSWSSGRVNTGELFF
cdr3_nt: TGTGCCAGTAGTTGGAGTAGCGGGAGGGTGAACACCGGGGAGCTGTTTTTT

d_call: -
v_call: TRBV9
clone_size: -
j_call: TRBJ1-1
cdr3_aa: CASSVATANTEAFF
cdr3_nt: TGTGCCAGCAGCGTAGCGACAGCAAACACTGAAGCTTTCTTT

d_call: -
v_call: TRBV11-2
clone_size: -
j_call: TRBJ1-1
cdr3_aa: CASSLRDGTEAFF
cdr3_nt: TGTGCCAGCAGCTTAAGAGATGGCACTGAAGCTTTCTTT

d_call: TRBD2
v_call: TRBV4-2
clone_size: -
j_call: TRBJ2-7
cdr3_aa: CASSQDGTSASYEQYF
cdr3_nt: TGTGCCAGCAGCCAAGATGGAACTAGCGCATCCTACGAGCAGTACTTC

d_call: -
v_call: TRBV11-3
clone_size: -
j_call: TRBJ2-2
cdr3_aa: CASSQSVNTGELFF
cdr3_nt: TGTGCCAGCAGTCAATCAGTAAACACCGGGGAGCTGTTTTTT

d_call: TRBD1
v_call: TRBV15
clone_size: -
j_call: TRBJ2-1
cdr3_aa: CATSLITGGYNEQFF
cdr3_nt: TGTGCCACCAGCCTAATAACAGGGGGCTACAATGAGCAGTTCTTC

d_call: TRBD1
v_call: TRBV4-1
clone_size: -
j_call: TRBJ2-7
cdr3_aa: CASSQDYRGWEQYF
cdr3_nt: TGCGCCAGCAGCCAAGACTACAGGGGCTGGGAGCAGTACTTC

d_call: -
v_call: TRBV18
clone_size: once
j_call: TRBJ1-1
cdr3_aa: CASSPIPETEAFF
cdr3_nt: TGTGCCAGCTCACCGATTCCGGAGACTGAAGCTTTCTTT

d_call: -
v_call: TRBV5-1
clone_size: once
j_call: TRBJ2-1
cdr3_aa: CASTWTEYNEQFF
cdr3_nt: TGCGCCAGCACCTGGACAGAATACAATGAGCAGTTCTTC

d_call: -
v_call: TRBV7-2
clone_size: -
j_call: TRBJ1-1
cdr3_aa: CASSSFLDTEAFF
cdr3_nt: TGTGCCAGCAGCTCTTTCTTGGACACTGAAGCTTTTTTT

d_call: TRBD1
v_call: TRBV11-2
clone_size: once
j_call: TRBJ2-3
cdr3_aa: CASSSQSRDRSDTQYF
cdr3_nt: TGTGCCAGCAGCTCACAGTCCCGGGACAGGTCAGATACGCAGTATTTT

d_call: TRBD1
v_call: TRBV12-3/TRBV12-4
clone_size: -
j_call: TRBJ1-1
cdr3_aa: CASSLQGTEAFF
cdr3_nt: TGTGCCAGCAGTCTACAGGGGACTGAAGCTTTCTTT

d_call: TRBD1
v_call: TRBV30
clone_size: once
j_call: TRBJ1-5
cdr3_aa: CAWSTNRGPHQHF
cdr3_nt: TGTGCCTGGAGTACGAACAGGGGGCCCCACCAGCATTTT

d_call: TRBD2
v_call: TRBV7-3
clone_size: -
j_call: TRBJ2-7
cdr3_aa: CASSPGTSGTYEQYF
cdr3_nt: TGTGCCAGCAGCCCCGGGACTAGCGGGACCTACGAGCAGTACTTC

d_call: -
v_call: TRBV14
clone_size: -
j_call: TRBJ1-1
cdr3_aa: CASSLALNTEAFF
cdr3_nt: TGTGCCAGCAGCCTGGCCCTGAACACTGAAGCTTTCTTT

d_call: -
v_call: TRBV14
clone_size: -
j_call: TRBJ1-2
cdr3_aa: CASSPSRGYTF
cdr3_nt: TGTGCCAGCAGCCCGAGTCGAGGCTACACCTTC

d_call: TRBD1
v_call: TRBV11-2
clone_size: -
j_call: TRBJ1-4
cdr3_aa: CASSLDLDRVGKLFF
cdr3_nt: TGTGCCAGCAGCTTAGATTTGGACAGGGTCGGGAAACTGTTTTTT

d_call: -
v_call: TRBV6-6
clone_size: -
j_call: TRBJ2-3
cdr3_aa: CASSWVRGGTDTQYF
cdr3_nt: TGTGCCAGCAGTTGGGTCAGGGGGGGCACAGATACGCAGTATTTT

d_call: TRBD2
v_call: TRBV6-1
clone_size: -
j_call: TRBJ2-1
cdr3_aa: CASSVRLAGVFNEQFF
cdr3_nt: TGTGCCAGCAGTGTGAGACTAGCGGGAGTATTTAATGAGCAGTTCTTC

d_call: -
v_call: TRBV5-1
clone_size: -
j_call: TRBJ1-1
cdr3_aa: CASSYLPGQGAFF
cdr3_nt: TGCGCCAGCAGCTATCTCCCGGGACAAGGGGCTTTCTTT

d_call: TRBD1
v_call: TRBV7-3
clone_size: once
j_call: TRBJ2-6
cdr3_aa: CASSFGQGSSGANVLTF
cdr3_nt: TGTGCCAGCAGCTTCGGACAGGGAAGCTCTGGGGCCAACGTCCTGACTTTC

d_call: TRBD1
v_call: TRBV5-6
clone_size: -
j_call: TRBJ2-7
cdr3_aa: CASSFGQGTYEQYF
cdr3_nt: TGTGCCAGCAGCTTCGGACAGGGTACCTACGAGCAGTACTTC

d_call: TRBD1
v_call: TRBV7-8
clone_size: -
j_call: TRBJ1-5
cdr3_aa: CASSLGQGARNQPQHF
cdr3_nt: TGTGCCAGCAGCCTGGGACAGGGGGCGCGGAATCAGCCCCAGCATTTT

d_call: -
v_call: TRBV27
clone_size: -
j_call: TRBJ1-5
cdr3_aa: CASSLRWGQLKPQHF
cdr3_nt: TGTGCCAGCAGTTTACGGTGGGGGCAGTTGAAGCCCCAGCATTTT

d_call: -
v_call: TRBV7-2
clone_size: few
j_call: TRBJ2-5
cdr3_aa: CASSQGLAGQETQYF
cdr3_nt: TGTGCCAGCAGCCAAGGTCTGGCGGGTCAAGAGACCCAGTACTTC

d_call: -
v_call: TRBV4-2
clone_size: few
j_call: TRBJ2-7
cdr3_aa: CASSQASSYEQYF
cdr3_nt: TGTGCCAGCAGCCAAGCCTCCTCCTACGAGCAGTACTTC

d_call: -
v_call: TRBV6-6
clone_size: -
j_call: TRBJ2-7
cdr3_aa: CASSYSIGVGAEQYF
cdr3_nt: TGTGCCAGCAGTTACTCGATAGGGGTGGGGGCCGAGCAGTACTTC

d_call: -
v_call: TRBV11-1
clone_size: -
j_call: TRBJ1-1
cdr3_aa: CASSFYGVGTEAFF
cdr3_nt: TGTGCCAGCAGCTTCTACGGGGTGGGCACTGAAGCTTTCTTT

d_call: TRBD1
v_call: TRBV7-3
clone_size: -
j_call: TRBJ2-7
cdr3_aa: CASTLLRTGLGEQYF
cdr3_nt: TGTGCCAGCACCCTACTCCGGACAGGGCTAGGCGAGCAGTACTTC

d_call: TRBD1
v_call: TRBV27
clone_size: -
j_call: TRBJ1-1
cdr3_aa: CASSFQGATEAFF
cdr3_nt: TGTGCCAGCAGTTTCCAGGGGGCCACTGAAGCTTTCTTT

d_call: -
v_call: TRBV6-1
clone_size: -
j_call: TRBJ2-1
cdr3_aa: CASSEPRLSSYNEQFF
cdr3_nt: TGTGCCAGCAGTGAGCCTAGACTGAGCTCCTACAATGAGCAGTTCTTC

d_call: TRBD1
v_call: TRBV28
clone_size: -
j_call: TRBJ2-5
cdr3_aa: CASSYPGQGKDQETQYF
cdr3_nt: TGTGCCAGCAGTTATCCGGGACAGGGAAAAGATCAAGAGACCCAGTACTTC

d_call: -
v_call: TRBV15
clone_size: once
j_call: TRBJ1-2
cdr3_aa: CATSRAQQLQGLKYGYTF
cdr3_nt: TGTGCCACCAGCCGAGCACAACAATTACAGGGTTTGAAGTATGGCTACACCTTC

d_call: -
v_call: TRBV12-5
clone_size: -
j_call: TRBJ1-6
cdr3_aa: CASGLQERSPLHF
cdr3_nt: TGTGCTAGTGGTTTGCAGGAACGCTCACCCCTCCACTTT

d_call: -
v_call: TRBV4-3
clone_size: -
j_call: TRBJ1-1
cdr3_aa: CASSQSTVNTEAFF
cdr3_nt: TGCGCCAGCAGCCAATCCACAGTGAACACTGAAGCTTTCTTT

d_call: -
v_call: TRBV28
clone_size: -
j_call: TRBJ1-2
cdr3_aa: CASISGQNYGYTF
cdr3_nt: TGTGCCAGCATATCCGGACAGAATTATGGCTACACCTTC

d_call: -
v_call: TRBV21-1
clone_size: -
j_call: TRBJ1-3
cdr3_aa: CASSKSLQGSDGNTIYF
cdr3_nt: TGTGCCAGCAGCAAATCGCTTCAGGGGTCGGATGGAAACACCATATATTTT

d_call: -
v_call: TRBV5-1
clone_size: once
j_call: TRBJ2-7
cdr3_aa: CASSLGQGHEQYF
cdr3_nt: TGCGCCAGCAGCTTGGGGCAGGGCCACGAGCAGTACTTC

d_call: TRBD1
v_call: TRBV9
clone_size: -
j_call: TRBJ1-1
cdr3_aa: CASSVAVDRGTGAFF
cdr3_nt: TGTGCCAGCAGCGTGGCCGTAGACAGGGGGACGGGAGCTTTCTTT

d_call: -
v_call: TRBV6-5
clone_size: -
j_call: TRBJ1-2
cdr3_aa: CASRLQGMNYGYTF
cdr3_nt: TGTGCCAGCAGGCTGCAGGGGATGAACTATGGCTACACCTTC

d_call: TRBD1
v_call: TRBV6-5
clone_size: -
j_call: TRBJ2-7
cdr3_aa: CASSWDQGGGYEQYF
cdr3_nt: TGTGCCAGCAGTTGGGATCAAGGGGGCGGGTACGAGCAGTACTTC

d_call: -
v_call: TRBV7-3
clone_size: -
j_call: TRBJ1-1
cdr3_aa: CASSFLPRKQGNTEAFF
cdr3_nt: TGTGCCAGCAGCTTCCTCCCTCGAAAACAGGGGAACACTGAAGCTTTCTTT

d_call: TRBD1
v_call: TRBV10-3
clone_size: -
j_call: TRBJ1-2
cdr3_aa: CAISESGQAWTNYGYTF
cdr3_nt: TGTGCCATCAGTGAGTCGGGACAGGCTTGGACTAACTATGGCTACACCTTC

d_call: -
v_call: TRBV4-1
clone_size: few
j_call: TRBJ2-7
cdr3_aa: CASSHDGRSSYEQYF
cdr3_nt: TGCGCCAGCAGCCACGATGGGCGAAGCTCCTACGAGCAGTACTTC